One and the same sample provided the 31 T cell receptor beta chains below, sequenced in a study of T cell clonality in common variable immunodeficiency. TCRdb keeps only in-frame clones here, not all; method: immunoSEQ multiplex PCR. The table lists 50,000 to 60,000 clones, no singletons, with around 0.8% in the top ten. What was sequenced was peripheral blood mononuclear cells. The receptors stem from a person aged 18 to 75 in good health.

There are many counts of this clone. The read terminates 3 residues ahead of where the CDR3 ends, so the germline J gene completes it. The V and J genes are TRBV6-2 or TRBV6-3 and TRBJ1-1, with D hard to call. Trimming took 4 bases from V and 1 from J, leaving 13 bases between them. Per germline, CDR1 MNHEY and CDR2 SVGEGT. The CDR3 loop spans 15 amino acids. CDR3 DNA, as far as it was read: TGTGCCAGCAGTTCGTCCGACGACTCGAACACTGAA. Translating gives CASSSSDDSNTE. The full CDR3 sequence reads CASSSSDDSNTEAFF.

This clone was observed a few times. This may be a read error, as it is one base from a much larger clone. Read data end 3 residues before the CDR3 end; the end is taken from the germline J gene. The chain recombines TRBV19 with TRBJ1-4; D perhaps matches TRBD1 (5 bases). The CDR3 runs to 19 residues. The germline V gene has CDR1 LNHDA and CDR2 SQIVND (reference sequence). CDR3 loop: CASGGEKIRVVAGANVLFF. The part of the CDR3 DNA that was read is TGTGCCAGTGGAGGGGAGAAAATCAGGGTAGTCGCTGGGGCCAACGTA.

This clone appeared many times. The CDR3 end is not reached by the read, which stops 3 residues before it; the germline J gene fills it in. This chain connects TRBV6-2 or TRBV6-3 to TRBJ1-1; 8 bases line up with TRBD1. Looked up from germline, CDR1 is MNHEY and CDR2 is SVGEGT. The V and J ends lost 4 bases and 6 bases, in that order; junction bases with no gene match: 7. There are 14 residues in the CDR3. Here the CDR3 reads CASSSGGGGSEAFF. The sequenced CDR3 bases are TGTGCCAGCAGTTCAGGGGGCGGGGGATCTGAA.

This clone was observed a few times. The CDR3 is CASSGSGASGNTIYF. The CDR3 bases that were read are TGTGCCAGCAGTGGCTCAGGGGCCTCTGGAAACACC. This chain connects TRBV2 to TRBJ1-3; D is possibly TRBD1 (6 bases). The read gets to within 3 residues of the CDR3 end, and the germline J gene fills in the rest. The germline gives CDR1 SNHLY, CDR2 FYNNEI. The V end lost 4 bases, the J end lost 0 bases, and 10 bases lay between the germline ends. The CDR3 sequence is 15 residues long.

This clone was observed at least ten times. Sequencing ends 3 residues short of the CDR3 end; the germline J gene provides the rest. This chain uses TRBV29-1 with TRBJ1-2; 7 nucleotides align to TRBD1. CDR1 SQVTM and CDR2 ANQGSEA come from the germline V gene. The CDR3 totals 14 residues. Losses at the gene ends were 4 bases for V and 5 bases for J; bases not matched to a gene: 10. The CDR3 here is CSVGEGQQGYGYTF. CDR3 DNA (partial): TGCAGCGTTGGGGAGGGACAGCAAGGGTATGGC.

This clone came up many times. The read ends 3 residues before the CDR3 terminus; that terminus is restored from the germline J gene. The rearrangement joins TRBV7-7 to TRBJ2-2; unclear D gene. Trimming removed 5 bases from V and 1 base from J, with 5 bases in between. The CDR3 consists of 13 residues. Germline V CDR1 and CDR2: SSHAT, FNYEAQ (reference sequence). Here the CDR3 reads CASSRQNTGELFF. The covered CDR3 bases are TGTGCCAGCAGCCGACAGAACACCGGGGAG.

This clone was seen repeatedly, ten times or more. The CDR3 bases that were read are TGTGCCAGTAGTATAAGTTACAGGGATAGCTACGAG. Its translation is CASSISYRDSYE. The complete CDR3 reads CASSISYRDSYEQYF. This chain uses TRBV19 with TRBJ2-7, with D possibly matching TRBD1 (6 bases). The CDR3 extends 3 residues past the end of the read, so its final part is completed from the germline J gene. This CDR3 is built from 15 residues. The germline V and J ends were trimmed by 2 bases and 3 bases, with 14 bases remaining between them. Germline assignment: CDR1 LNHDA and CDR2 SQIVND (reference sequence).

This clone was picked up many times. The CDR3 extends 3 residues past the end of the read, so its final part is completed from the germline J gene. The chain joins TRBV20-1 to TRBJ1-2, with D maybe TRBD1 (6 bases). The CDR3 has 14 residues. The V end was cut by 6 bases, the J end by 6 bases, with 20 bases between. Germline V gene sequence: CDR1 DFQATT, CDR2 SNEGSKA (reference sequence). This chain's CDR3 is CSATLQGWFNGYTF. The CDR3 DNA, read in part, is TGCAGTGCGACACTACAGGGTTGGTTTAATGGC.

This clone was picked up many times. CDR3 DNA (partial): TGTGCCAGCAGGGTAGCTAGCGGGAGAGTTAATGAG. It yields the protein CASRVASGRVNE. The full CDR3 reads CASRVASGRVNEQFF. This chain links TRBV2 with TRBJ2-1; 10 positions agree with TRBD2. The sequenced fragment ends 3 residues before the CDR3 boundary, so the rest is inferred from the germline J gene. Germline-derived CDR1 and CDR2 are SNHLY and FYNNEI. V shed 6 bases, J shed 7 bases, and the junction held 9 bases outside the gene matches. CDR3 length: 15 amino acids.

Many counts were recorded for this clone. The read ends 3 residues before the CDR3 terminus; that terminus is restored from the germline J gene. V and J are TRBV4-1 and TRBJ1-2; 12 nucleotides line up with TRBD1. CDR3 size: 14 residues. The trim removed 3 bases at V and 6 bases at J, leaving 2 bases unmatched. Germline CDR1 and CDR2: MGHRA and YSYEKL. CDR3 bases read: TGCGCCAGCAGCCAGGGGACAGGGGGCGATGGC. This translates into CASSQGTGGDG. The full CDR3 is CASSQGTGGDGYTF.

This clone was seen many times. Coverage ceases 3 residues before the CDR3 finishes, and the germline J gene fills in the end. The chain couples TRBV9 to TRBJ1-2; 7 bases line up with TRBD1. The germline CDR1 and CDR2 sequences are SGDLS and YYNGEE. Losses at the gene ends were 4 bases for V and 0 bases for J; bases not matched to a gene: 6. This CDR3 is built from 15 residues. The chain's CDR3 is CASSNRDSTNYGYTF. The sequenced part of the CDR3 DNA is TGTGCCAGCAGCAACCGGGACAGCACTAACTATGGC.

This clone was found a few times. CDR3 amino acids: CASSLVRVTGELFF. The CDR3 bases that were read are TGTGCCAGCAGCTTAGTGAGGGTAACCGGGGAG. J is TRBJ2-2 and V is TRBV11-2; D possibly corresponds to TRBD2 (5 bases). The read falls 3 residues short of the CDR3 end, and the missing part is taken from the germline J gene. The germline CDR1 and CDR2 sequences are SGHAT and FQNNGV. The CDR3 is 14 amino acids. V was pared by 1 base and J by 5 bases, with 8 bases between.

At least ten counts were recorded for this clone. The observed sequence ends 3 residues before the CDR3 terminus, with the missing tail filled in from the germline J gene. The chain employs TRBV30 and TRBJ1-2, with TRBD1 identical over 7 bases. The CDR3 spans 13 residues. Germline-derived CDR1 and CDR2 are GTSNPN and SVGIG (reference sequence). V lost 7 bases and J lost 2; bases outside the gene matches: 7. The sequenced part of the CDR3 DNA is TGTGCCTACCAACAGGGGCCCAACTATGGC. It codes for CAYQQGPNYG. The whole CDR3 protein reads CAYQQGPNYGYTF.

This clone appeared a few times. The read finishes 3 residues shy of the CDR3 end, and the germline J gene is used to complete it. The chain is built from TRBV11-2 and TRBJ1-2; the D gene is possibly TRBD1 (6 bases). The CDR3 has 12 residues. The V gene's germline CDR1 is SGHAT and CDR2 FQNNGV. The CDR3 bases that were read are TGTGCCAGCAGCTCCGGGGACAATGAG. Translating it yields CASSSGDNE. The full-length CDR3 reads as CASSSGDNEYTF.

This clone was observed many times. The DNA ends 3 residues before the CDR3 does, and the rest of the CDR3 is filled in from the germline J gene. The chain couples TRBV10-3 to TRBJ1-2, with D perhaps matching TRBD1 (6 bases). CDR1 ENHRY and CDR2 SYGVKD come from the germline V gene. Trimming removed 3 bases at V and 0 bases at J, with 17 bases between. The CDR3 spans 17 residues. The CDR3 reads CAISDDPTGLANYGYTF. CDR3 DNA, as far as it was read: TGTGCCATCAGTGATGACCCTACAGGGTTAGCTAACTATGGC.

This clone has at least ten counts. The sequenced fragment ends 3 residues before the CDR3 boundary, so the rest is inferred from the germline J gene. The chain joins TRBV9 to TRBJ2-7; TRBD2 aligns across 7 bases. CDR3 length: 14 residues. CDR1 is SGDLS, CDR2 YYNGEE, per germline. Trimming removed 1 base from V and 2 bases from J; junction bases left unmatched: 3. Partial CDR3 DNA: TGTGCCAGCAGCGTAAGGGAGGGGCCCTACGAG. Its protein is CASSVREGPYE. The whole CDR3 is CASSVREGPYEQYF.

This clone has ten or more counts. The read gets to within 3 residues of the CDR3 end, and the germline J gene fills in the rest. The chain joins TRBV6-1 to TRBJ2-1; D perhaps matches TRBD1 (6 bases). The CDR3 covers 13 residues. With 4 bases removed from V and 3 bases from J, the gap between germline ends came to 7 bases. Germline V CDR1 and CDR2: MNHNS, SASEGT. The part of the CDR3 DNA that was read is TGTGCCAGCAGTGGACAGGACTACAATGAG. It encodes CASSGQDYNE. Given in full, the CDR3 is CASSGQDYNEQFF.

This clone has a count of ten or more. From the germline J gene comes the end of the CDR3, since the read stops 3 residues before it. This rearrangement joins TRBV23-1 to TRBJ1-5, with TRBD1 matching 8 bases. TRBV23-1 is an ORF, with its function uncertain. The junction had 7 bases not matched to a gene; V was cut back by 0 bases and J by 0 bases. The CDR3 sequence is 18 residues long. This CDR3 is CASSQSGTGQDSNQPQHF. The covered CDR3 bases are TGCGCCAGCAGTCAATCCGGGACAGGCCAGGATAGCAATCAGCCC.

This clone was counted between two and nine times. The CDR3 loop reads CASSTRRATGANVLFF. The part of the CDR3 DNA that was read is TGCGCCAGCAGCACAAGGAGGGCCACTGGGGCCAACGTG. The chain recombines TRBV5-1 with TRBJ2-2; TRBD2 is a possible D gene (6 bases). The observed sequence ends 3 residues before the CDR3 terminus, with the missing tail filled in from the germline J gene. Germline values: CDR1 SGHRS, CDR2 YFSETQ. The CDR3 sequence is 16 residues long.

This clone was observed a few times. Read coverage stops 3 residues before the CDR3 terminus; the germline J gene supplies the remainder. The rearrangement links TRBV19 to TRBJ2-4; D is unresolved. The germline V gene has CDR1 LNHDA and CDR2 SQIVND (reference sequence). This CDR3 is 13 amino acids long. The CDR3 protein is CASKYGSYYGQYF. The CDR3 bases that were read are TGTGCCAGTAAATACGGCAGCTACTATGGT.

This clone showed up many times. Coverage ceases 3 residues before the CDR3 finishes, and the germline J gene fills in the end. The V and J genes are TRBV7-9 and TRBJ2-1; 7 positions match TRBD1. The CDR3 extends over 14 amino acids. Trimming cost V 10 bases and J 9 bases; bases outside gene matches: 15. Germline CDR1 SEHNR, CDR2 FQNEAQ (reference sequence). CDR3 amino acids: CATIKDAGGVEQFF. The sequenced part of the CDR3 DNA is TGTGCCACGATCAAAGACGCAGGGGGAGTTGAG.

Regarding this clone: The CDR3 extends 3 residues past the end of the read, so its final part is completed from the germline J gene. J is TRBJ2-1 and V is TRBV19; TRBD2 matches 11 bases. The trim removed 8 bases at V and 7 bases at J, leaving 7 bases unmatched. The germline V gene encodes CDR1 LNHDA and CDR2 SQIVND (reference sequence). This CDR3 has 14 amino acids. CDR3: CASHSGGAKNEQFF. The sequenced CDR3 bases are TGTGCCAGTCATAGCGGGGGGGCAAAGAATGAG.

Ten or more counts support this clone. The CDR3 region is CSATRGREETQYF. The sequenced CDR3 bases are TGCAGTGCTACCCGGGGTAGAGAAGAGACC. The rearrangement joins TRBV20-1 to TRBJ2-5, with D possibly matching TRBD2 (5 bases). The CDR3 end falls 3 residues outside the read, so it is completed with the germline J gene. Germline loops: CDR1 DFQATT, CDR2 SNEGSKA (reference sequence). The length of the CDR3 is 13 residues. The V and J ends lost 4 bases and 3 bases respectively, with 12 bases between them.

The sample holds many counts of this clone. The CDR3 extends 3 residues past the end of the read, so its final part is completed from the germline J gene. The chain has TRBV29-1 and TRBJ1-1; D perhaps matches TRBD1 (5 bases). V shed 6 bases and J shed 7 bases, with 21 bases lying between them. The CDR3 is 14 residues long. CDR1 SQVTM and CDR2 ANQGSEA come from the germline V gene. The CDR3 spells CSVPGKLPFNEAFF. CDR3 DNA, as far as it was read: TGCAGCGTGCCAGGGAAGCTTCCTTTCAATGAA.

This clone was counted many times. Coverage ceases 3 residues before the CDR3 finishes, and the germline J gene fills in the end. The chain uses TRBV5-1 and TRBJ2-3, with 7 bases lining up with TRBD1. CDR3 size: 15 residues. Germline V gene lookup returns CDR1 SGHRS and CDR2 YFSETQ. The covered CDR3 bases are TGCGCCAGCAGCCCAGACTCGGGACAGCAAGAGACG. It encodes CASSPDSGQQET. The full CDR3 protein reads CASSPDSGQQETQYF. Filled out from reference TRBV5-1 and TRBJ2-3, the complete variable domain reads KAGVTQTPRYLIKTRGQQVTLSCSPISGHRSVSWYQQTPGQGLQFLFEYFSETQRNKGNFPGRFSGRQFSNSRSEMNVSTLELGDSALYLCASSPDSGQQETQYFGPGTRLTVL.

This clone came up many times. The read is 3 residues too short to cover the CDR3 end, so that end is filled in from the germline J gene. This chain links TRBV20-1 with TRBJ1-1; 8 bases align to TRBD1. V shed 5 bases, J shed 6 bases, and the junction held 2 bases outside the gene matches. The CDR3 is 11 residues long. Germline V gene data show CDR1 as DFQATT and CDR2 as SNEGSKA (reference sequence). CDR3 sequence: CSAETGAEAFF. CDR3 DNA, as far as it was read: TGCAGTGCTGAGACAGGGGCTGAA.

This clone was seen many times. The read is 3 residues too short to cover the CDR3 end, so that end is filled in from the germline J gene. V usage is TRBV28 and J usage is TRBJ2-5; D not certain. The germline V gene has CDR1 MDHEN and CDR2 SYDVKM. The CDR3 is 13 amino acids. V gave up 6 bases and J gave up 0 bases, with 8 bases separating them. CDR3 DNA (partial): TGTGCCAGCAGCCACCAGTACCAAGAGACC. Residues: CASSHQYQET. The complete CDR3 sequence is CASSHQYQETQYF.

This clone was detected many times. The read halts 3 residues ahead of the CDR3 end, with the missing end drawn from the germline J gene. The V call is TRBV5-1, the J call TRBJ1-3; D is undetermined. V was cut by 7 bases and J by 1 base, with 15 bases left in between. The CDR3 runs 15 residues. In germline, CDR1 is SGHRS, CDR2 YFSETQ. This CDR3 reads CASQQAGTSGNTIYF. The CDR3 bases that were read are TGCGCCAGCCAGCAGGCCGGTACTTCTGGAAACACC.

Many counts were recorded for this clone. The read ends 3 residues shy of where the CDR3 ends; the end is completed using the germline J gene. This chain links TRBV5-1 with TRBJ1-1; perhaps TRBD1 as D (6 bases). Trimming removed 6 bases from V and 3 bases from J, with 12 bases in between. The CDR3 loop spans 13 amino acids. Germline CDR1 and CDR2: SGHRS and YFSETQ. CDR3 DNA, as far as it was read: TGCGCCAGCATCGGTCAGGGGCACACTGAA. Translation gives CASIGQGHTE. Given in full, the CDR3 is CASIGQGHTEAFF.

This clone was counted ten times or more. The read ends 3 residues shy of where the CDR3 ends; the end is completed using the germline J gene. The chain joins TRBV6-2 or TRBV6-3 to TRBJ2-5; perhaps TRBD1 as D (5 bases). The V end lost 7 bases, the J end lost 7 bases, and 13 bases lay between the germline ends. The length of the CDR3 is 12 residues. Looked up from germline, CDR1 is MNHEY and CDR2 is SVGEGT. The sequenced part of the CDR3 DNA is TGTGCCAGCATTCAGGGTTCCGGGACC. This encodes CASIQGSGT. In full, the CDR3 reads CASIQGSGTQYF.

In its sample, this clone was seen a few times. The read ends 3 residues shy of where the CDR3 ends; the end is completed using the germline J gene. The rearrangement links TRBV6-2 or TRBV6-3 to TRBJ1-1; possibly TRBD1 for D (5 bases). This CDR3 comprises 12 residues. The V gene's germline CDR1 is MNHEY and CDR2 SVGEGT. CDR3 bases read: TGTGCCAGCAGGGACTCGGGGGAGGTG. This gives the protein CASRDSGEV. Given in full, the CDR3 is CASRDSGEVAFF.